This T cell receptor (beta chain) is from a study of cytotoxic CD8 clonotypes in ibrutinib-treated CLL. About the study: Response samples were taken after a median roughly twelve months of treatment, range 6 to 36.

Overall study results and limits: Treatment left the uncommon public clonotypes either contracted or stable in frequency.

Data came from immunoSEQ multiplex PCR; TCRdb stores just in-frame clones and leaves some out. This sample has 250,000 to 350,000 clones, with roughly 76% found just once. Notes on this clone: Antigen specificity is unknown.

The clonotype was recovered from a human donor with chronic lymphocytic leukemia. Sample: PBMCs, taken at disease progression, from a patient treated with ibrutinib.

This chain's CDR3 is CASSLHGGGEQYF. For the CDR3, the DNA is TGTGCCAGCAGCCTGCATGGTGGGGGCGAGCAGTACTTC. This chain uses TRBV27 with TRBJ2-7; possibly TRBD1 or TRBD2 for D (5 bases each). The germline V and J ends were trimmed by 6 bases and 6 bases, with 15 bases remaining between them. Germline values: CDR1 MNHEY, CDR2 SMNVEV (reference sequence). CDR3 length: 13 residues.